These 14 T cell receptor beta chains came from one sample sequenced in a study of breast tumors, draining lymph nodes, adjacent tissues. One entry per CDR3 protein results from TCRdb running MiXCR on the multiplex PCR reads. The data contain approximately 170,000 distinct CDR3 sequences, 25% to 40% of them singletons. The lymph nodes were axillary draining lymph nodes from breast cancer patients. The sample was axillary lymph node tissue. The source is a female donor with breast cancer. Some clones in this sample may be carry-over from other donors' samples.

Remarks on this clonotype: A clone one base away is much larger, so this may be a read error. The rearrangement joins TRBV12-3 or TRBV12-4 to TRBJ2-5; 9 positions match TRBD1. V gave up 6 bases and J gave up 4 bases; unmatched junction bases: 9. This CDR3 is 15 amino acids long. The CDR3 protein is CASRLTGGGGETQYF. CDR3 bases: TGTGCCAGCAGACTCACAGGGGGCGGCGGAGAGACCCAGTACTTC.

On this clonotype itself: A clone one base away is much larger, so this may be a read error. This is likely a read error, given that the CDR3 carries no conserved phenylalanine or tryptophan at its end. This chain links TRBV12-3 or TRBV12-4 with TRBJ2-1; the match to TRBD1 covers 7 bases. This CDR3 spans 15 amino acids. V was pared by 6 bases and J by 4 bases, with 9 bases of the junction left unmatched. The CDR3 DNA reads TGTGCCAGCAGGAACAGAGGGGGCTTTTACAATGAGCAGTTCCTC. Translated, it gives CASRNRGGFYNEQFL.

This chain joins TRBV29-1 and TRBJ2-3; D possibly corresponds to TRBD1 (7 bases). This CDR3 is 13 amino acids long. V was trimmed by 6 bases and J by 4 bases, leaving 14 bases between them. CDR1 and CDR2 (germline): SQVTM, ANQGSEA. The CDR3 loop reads CSVNRGGADTQYF. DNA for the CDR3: TGCAGCGTCAACAGGGGAGGTGCAGATACGCAGTATTTT.

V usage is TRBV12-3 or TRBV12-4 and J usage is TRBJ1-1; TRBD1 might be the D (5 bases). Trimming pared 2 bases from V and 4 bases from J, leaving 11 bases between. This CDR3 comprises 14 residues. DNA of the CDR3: TGTGCCAGCAGTTTAACAGGCCTGCCCACTGAAGCTTTCTTT. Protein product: CASSLTGLPTEAFF.

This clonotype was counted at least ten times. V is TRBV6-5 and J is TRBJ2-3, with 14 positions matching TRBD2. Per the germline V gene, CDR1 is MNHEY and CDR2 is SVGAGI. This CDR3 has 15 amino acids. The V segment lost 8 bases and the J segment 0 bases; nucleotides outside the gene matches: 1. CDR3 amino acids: CASGTSGGSTDTQYF. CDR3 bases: TGTGCCAGCGGGACTAGCGGGGGAAGCACAGATACGCAGTATTTT.

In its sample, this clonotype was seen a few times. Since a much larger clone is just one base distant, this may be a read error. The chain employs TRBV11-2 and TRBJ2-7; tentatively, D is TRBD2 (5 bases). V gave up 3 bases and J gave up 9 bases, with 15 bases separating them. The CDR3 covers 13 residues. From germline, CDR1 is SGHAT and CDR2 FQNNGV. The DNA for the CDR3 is TGTGCCAGCAGCTTTTTGGGGAGCTCTGGGCAGTACTTC. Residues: CASSFLGSSGQYF.

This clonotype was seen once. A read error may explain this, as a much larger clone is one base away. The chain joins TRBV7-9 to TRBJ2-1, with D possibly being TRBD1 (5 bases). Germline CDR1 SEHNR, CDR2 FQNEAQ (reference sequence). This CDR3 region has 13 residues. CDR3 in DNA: TGTGCCAGCAACTTAGGAGTCAGGGAAAAGCAGTTCTTC. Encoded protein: CASNLGVREKQFF.

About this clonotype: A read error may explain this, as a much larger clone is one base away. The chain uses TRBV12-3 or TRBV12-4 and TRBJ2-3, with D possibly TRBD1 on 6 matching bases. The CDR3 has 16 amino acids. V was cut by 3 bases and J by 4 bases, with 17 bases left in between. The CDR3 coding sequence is TGTGCCAGCAGTTTCGGGTGGGGGCAAAGGGCAGATACGCAGTATTTT. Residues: CASSFGWGQRADTQYF.

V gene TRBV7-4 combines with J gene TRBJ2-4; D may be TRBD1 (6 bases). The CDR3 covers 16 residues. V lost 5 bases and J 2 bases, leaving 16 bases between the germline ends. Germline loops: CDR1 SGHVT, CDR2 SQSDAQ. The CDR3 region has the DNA TGTGCCAGCAGCCGTCCTAAACAGGGAACCAAAAACATTCAGTACTTC. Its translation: CASSRPKQGTKNIQYF.

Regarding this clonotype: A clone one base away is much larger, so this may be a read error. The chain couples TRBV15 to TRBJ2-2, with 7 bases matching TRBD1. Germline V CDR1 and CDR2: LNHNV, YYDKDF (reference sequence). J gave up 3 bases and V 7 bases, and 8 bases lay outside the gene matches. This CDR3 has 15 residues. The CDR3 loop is CATKDRARYTGELFF. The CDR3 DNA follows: TGTGCCACCAAAGACAGGGCGAGATACACCGGGGAGCTGTTTTTT.

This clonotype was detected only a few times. CDR3 sequence: CASSVTGGGTEAFF. DNA of the CDR3: TGTGCCAGCAGCGTAACAGGGGGCGGCACTGAAGCTTTCTTT. V usage is TRBV7-8 and J usage is TRBJ1-1, with 9 bases matching TRBD1. J lost 4 bases, V lost 5 bases, and 5 bases had no gene match. Germline-derived CDR1 and CDR2 are SGHVS and FQNEAQ. The CDR3 spans 14 residues.

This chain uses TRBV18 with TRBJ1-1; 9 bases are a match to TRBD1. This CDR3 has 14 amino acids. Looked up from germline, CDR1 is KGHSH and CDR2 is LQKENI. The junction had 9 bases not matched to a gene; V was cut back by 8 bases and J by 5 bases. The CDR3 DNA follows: TGTGCCAGCGCCCTTGGGACAGGGAAAACTGAAGCTTTCTTT. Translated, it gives CASALGTGKTEAFF.

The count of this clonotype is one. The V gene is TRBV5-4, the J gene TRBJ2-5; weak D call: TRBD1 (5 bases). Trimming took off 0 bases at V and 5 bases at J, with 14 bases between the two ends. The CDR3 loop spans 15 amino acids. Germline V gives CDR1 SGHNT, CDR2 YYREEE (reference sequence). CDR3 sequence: CASSLAGAAQETQYF. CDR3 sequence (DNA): TGTGCCAGCAGCTTGGCTGGGGCGGCTCAGGAGACCCAGTACTTC.

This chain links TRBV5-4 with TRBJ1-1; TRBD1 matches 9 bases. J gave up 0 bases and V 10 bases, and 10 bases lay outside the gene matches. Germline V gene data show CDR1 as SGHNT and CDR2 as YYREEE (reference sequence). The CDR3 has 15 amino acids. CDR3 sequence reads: CAWTGTGRLNTEAFF. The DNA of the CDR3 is TGTGCCTGGACAGGGACAGGGCGTTTGAACACTGAAGCTTTCTTT. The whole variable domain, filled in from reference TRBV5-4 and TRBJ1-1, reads ETGVTQSPTHLIKTRGQQVTLRCSSQSGHNTVSWYQQALGQGPQFIFQYYREEENGRGNFPPRFSGLQFPNYSSELNVNALELDDSALYLCAWTGTGRLNTEAFFGQGTRLTVV.